This TCR beta chain came from a study of blood T cells in healthy people across ages. This clonotype was observed a handful of times. PCR was performed a second time for roughly 7 to 11 cycles using a sample-barcoded 5' primer and a J-beta primer mix. TCRdb independently ran MiXCR on the 5' RACE reads; one entry per CDR3 protein. Of roughly 680,000 distinct CDR3 sequences in the sample, over 45% were seen once. The specimen sequenced was blood. This TCR came from a woman aged 55-75 years in good health.

CDR3 DNA sequence: TGTGCCAGCAGTTGGGTGAAGGACGAGCAGTACTTC. Translated, it gives CASSWVKDEQYF. V gene TRBV6-6 combines with J gene TRBJ2-7; D call uncertain. The CDR3 has 12 amino acids. The germline V gene has CDR1 MNHNY and CDR2 SVGAGI (reference sequence). Between the trimmed V and J ends, which lost 4 bases and 5 bases, there was a span of 9 bases.